Below, 29 T cell receptor beta chains from the same sample are listed, as sequenced in a study of blood T cell repertoires in COVID-19 (TCRdb year 2020). The library relied on the immunoSEQ multiplex PCR assay. TCRdb obtained this table from immuneACCESS and retained in-frame rearrangements with V and J assigned. These tables miss some clones; where compared with another copy, unresolved V genes account for less than half of the shortfall, and the remainder is unexplained. The sample table records approximately 28,000 clones; 90% of these occur just once. Of the sample, roughly 8% is held by the ten largest clones. Sequenced sample: peripheral blood. The source is a man between 70 and 80 years old with active or convalescent COVID-19.

The rearrangement uses TRBV6-5 and TRBJ1-1, with D hard to call. Trimming stripped 2 bases from V and 1 base from J, with 5 bases between. Germline V lookup: CDR1 MNHEY, CDR2 SVGAGI. The CDR3 length is 13 residues. CDR3 protein: CASSYLRNTEAFF. The CDR3 DNA sequence: TGTGCCAGCAGTTACCTCAGGAACACTGAAGCTTTCTTT.

This chain joins TRBV28 and TRBJ1-6; TRBD1 is a possible D gene (6 bases). Germline loops: CDR1 MDHEN, CDR2 SYDVKM. This CDR3 is 15 amino acids long. Between the trimmed V and J ends, which lost 7 bases and 9 bases, there was a span of 19 bases. The CDR3 protein is CASTLGGAQGSPLHF. CDR3 DNA: TGTGCCAGCACCCTGGGGGGGGCTCAAGGTTCACCCCTCCACTTT.

This clone was observed once. The chain carries TRBV5-1 and TRBJ2-1, with TRBD1 matching 8 bases. This CDR3 spans 14 amino acids. Per germline, CDR1 SGHRS and CDR2 YFSETQ. V lost 3 bases to trimming and J lost 7 bases; unmatched junction nucleotides: 6. CDR3 amino acids: CASSSQQGANEQFF. The CDR3 nucleotides read TGCGCCAGCAGCTCCCAGCAGGGGGCAAATGAGCAGTTCTTC.

The rearrangement joins TRBV2 to TRBJ1-5; maybe TRBD1 (5 bases). V was clipped by 5 bases and J by 2 bases, with 10 bases between them. The germline V gene encodes CDR1 SNHLY and CDR2 FYNNEI. This CDR3 is built from 14 residues. CDR3 sequence reads: CASSLGGGNQPQHF. The CDR3 region has the DNA TGTGCCAGCAGTCTCGGAGGGGGCAATCAGCCCCAGCATTTT.

A single count supports this clone. The CDR3 loop reads CASSPTGVPEAFF. CDR3 sequence (DNA): TGTGCCAGTAGTCCAACAGGAGTCCCTGAAGCTTTCTTT. This chain links TRBV19 with TRBJ1-1, with TRBD1 as a possible D gene (5 bases). Trimming stripped 5 bases from V and 6 bases from J, with 13 bases between. Germline CDR1 LNHDA, CDR2 SQIVND (reference sequence). This CDR3 comprises 13 residues.

The chain has TRBV18 and TRBJ1-6, with TRBD1 matching 8 bases. The germline V gene encodes CDR1 KGHSH and CDR2 LQKENI. The trim removed 3 bases at V and 8 bases at J, leaving 6 bases unmatched. This CDR3 has 15 amino acids. The DNA for the CDR3 is TGTGCCAGCTCACCCCAGACAGGGGATCATTCACCCCTCCACTTT. The encoded protein is CASSPQTGDHSPLHF.

This clone was detected once. The CDR3 reads CASSFRTGSYGYTF. The CDR3 bases are TGTGCCAGCAGCTTTAGAACAGGGTCCTATGGCTACACCTTC. The gene calls are TRBV5-6 and TRBJ1-2, with D maybe TRBD1 (6 bases). The V end lost 2 bases, the J end lost 4 bases, and 12 bases lay between the germline ends. CDR1 is SGHDT, CDR2 YYEEEE, per germline. This CDR3 spans 14 amino acids.

The genes are TRBV6-1 and TRBJ2-1; perhaps TRBD2 as D (6 bases). Between the trimmed V and J ends, which lost 3 bases and 5 bases, there was a span of 17 bases. Germline V gene lookup returns CDR1 MNHNS and CDR2 SASEGT. There are 16 residues in the CDR3. The CDR3 region is CASSDGGNSPHNEQFF. As DNA, the CDR3 is TGTGCCAGCAGTGATGGCGGGAACTCCCCCCACAATGAGCAGTTCTTC.

This clone was found once. This sequence joins TRBV13 and TRBJ2-3; 9 nucleotides match TRBD1. The CDR3 spans 16 residues. Per the germline V gene, CDR1 is PRHDT and CDR2 is FYEKMQ (reference sequence). With V trimmed by 2 bases and J by 4 bases, 7 bases remained unmatched. The CDR3 loop is CASSLKQGASPDTQYF. In nucleotides, the CDR3 is TGTGCCAGCAGCTTAAAACAGGGGGCTAGCCCAGATACGCAGTATTTT.

V is TRBV9 and J is TRBJ1-4, with D perhaps TRBD1 (5 bases). The CDR3 extends over 13 amino acids. The ends were cut back, 3 bases at V and 8 bases at J, with 11 bases in the middle. Germline CDR1 and CDR2: SGDLS and YYNGEE. The CDR3 DNA sequence: TGTGCCAGCAGCGATCTGCAGGGCGAAAAACTGTTTTTT. It yields the protein CASSDLQGEKLFF.

The chain's CDR3 is CASSGGEAGNEQFF. In nucleotides, the CDR3 is TGTGCCAGCAGTGGAGGCGAGGCGGGTAATGAGCAGTTCTTC. This rearrangement joins TRBV25-1 to TRBJ2-1; tentatively, D is TRBD2 (5 bases). Deletions cut 4 bases from V and 7 bases from J, with 14 bases between. CDR1 and CDR2 from the germline V gene are MGHDK and SYGVNS. This CDR3 comprises 14 residues.

This CDR3 is CASSMAGQGGYGYTF. The CDR3 DNA sequence: TGTGCCAGTAGTATGGCGGGGCAGGGTGGCTATGGCTACACCTTC. This sequence joins TRBV19 and TRBJ1-2; TRBD1 might be the D (5 bases). The CDR3 totals 15 residues. Per the germline V gene, CDR1 is LNHDA and CDR2 is SQIVND (reference sequence). The V end was cut by 3 bases, the J end by 4 bases, with 15 bases between.

The chain has TRBV2 and TRBJ1-2; 8 bases fit TRBD1. Germline CDR1 and CDR2: SNHLY and FYNNEI. The CDR3 runs 14 residues. J lost 8 bases, V lost 5 bases, and 10 bases had no gene match. The DNA for the CDR3 is TGTGCCAGCAGTTCGGACAGGGTCGGCAACGGCTACACCTTC. It translates to CASSSDRVGNGYTF.

The rearrangement uses TRBV7-9 and TRBJ2-6; D might be TRBD2 (7 bases). The germline V and J ends were trimmed by 7 bases and 4 bases, with 17 bases remaining between them. Germline V lookup: CDR1 SEHNR, CDR2 FQNEAQ (reference sequence). The CDR3 runs 16 residues. CDR3 bases: TGTGCCAGCACCGAAAAGGGGGGGCCCGGGGCCAACGTCCTGACTTTC. As protein: CASTEKGGPGANVLTF. Full variable domain (outside the CDR3, taken from reference TRBV7-9 and TRBJ2-6): DTGVSQNPRHKITKRGQNVTFRCDPISEHNRLYWYRQTLGQGPEFLTYFQNEAQLEKSRLLSDRFSAERPKGSFSTLEIQRTEQGDSAMYLCASTEKGGPGANVLTFGAGSRLTVL.

The CDR3, as DNA: TGCGCCAGCAGCGATGGTTACGGTGGCTACACCTTC. Translated: CASSDGYGGYTF. V gene TRBV5-1 combines with J gene TRBJ1-2, with no clear D. The CDR3 covers 12 residues. Germline CDR1 SGHRS, CDR2 YFSETQ. Trimming cost V 4 bases and J 7 bases, with 11 bases left between them.

The rearrangement joins TRBV4-1 to TRBJ2-7; TRBD2 matches 11 bases. V gave up 1 base and J gave up 2 bases; unmatched junction bases: 10. In germline, CDR1 is MGHRA, CDR2 YSYEKL. The CDR3 runs 18 residues. This CDR3 reads CASSQAPITSGGTYEQYV. Here the CDR3 DNA reads TGCGCCAGCAGCCAAGCCCCTATAACTAGCGGGGGTACCTACGAGCAGTACGTC.

The J gene is TRBJ2-5, the V gene TRBV14; tentative D call: TRBD1 (6 bases). Deletions cut 2 bases from V and 5 bases from J, with 12 bases between. The germline CDR1 and CDR2 sequences are SGHDN and FVKESK. CDR3 length equals 14 residues. CDR3 loop: CASSQLGGGETQYF. The CDR3 DNA reads TGTGCCAGCAGCCAACTTGGGGGCGGTGAGACCCAGTACTTC.

The V call is TRBV6-5, the J call TRBJ2-1, with D perhaps matching TRBD2 (6 bases). This CDR3 comprises 15 residues. Germline V gives CDR1 MNHEY, CDR2 SVGAGI. V lost 5 bases and J 4 bases, leaving 15 bases between the germline ends. In DNA form, the CDR3 reads TGTGCCAGCAGTCGCGAAAGCGGGTCTTACAATGAGCAGTTCTTC. It codes for CASSRESGSYNEQFF.

This rearrangement joins TRBV7-2 to TRBJ1-1, with D unclear. Germline V gives CDR1 SGHTA, CDR2 FQGNSA. The CDR3 is 13 amino acids. The V gene lost 4 bases and the J gene lost 5 bases, with 11 bases spanning the gap. The CDR3 DNA reads TGTGCCAGCAGCTCGTCACGGGTTACTGAAGCTTTCTTT. Its protein is CASSSSRVTEAFF.

This clone was recorded once. In DNA form, the CDR3 reads TGTGCCACCAGCAGGCCCTCAAGCGGGAGTGAAAAACTGTTTTTT. It yields the protein CATSRPSSGSEKLFF. The J gene is TRBJ1-4, the V gene TRBV15; D unclear. The CDR3 loop spans 15 amino acids. Germline V gives CDR1 LNHNV, CDR2 YYDKDF (reference sequence). V lost 3 bases and J lost 7, with 15 bases in between.

The rearrangement links TRBV5-1 to TRBJ2-2; D gene ambiguous. The CDR3 totals 15 residues. The germline V and J ends were trimmed by 3 bases and 0 bases, with 9 bases remaining between them. Germline CDR1 reads SGHRS; CDR2 reads YFSETQ. The CDR3 loop reads CASSYPGTNTGELFF. CDR3 coding DNA: TGCGCCAGCAGCTACCCGGGTACGAACACCGGGGAGCTGTTTTTT.

The J gene is TRBJ1-2, the V gene TRBV7-8; D remains unclear. Trimming removed 5 bases from V and 1 base from J, with 8 bases in between. The CDR3 spans 13 residues. CDR1 is SGHVS, CDR2 FQNEAQ, per germline. This CDR3 is CASSQLLNYGYTF. CDR3 nucleotide sequence: TGTGCCAGCAGCCAGCTCCTTAACTATGGCTACACCTTC.

The rearrangement links TRBV27 to TRBJ1-2, with D maybe TRBD1 (5 bases). V lost 4 bases to trimming and J lost 8 bases, with 20 bases between them. The length of the CDR3 is 15 residues. Germline lookup yields CDR1 MNHEY and CDR2 SMNVEV (reference sequence). The CDR3 spells CASSSGDRQMGGYTF. Here the CDR3 DNA reads TGTGCCAGCAGTTCCGGAGACCGACAGATGGGGGGCTACACCTTC.

V gene TRBV27 combines with J gene TRBJ1-4, with 7 bases aligning to TRBD1. The V and J ends lost 5 bases and 4 bases, in that order; junction bases with no gene match: 13. The CDR3 is 17 residues long. Germline values: CDR1 MNHEY, CDR2 SMNVEV (reference sequence). The CDR3 reads CASSPQVRQGVNEKLFF. The CDR3 DNA sequence: TGTGCCAGCAGTCCGCAGGTCCGACAGGGCGTTAATGAAAAACTGTTTTTT.

The chain joins TRBV5-4 to TRBJ2-7; 8 bases agree with TRBD1. V lost 4 bases, J lost 2 bases, and 5 bases stayed unmatched. The V gene's germline CDR1 is SGHNT and CDR2 YYREEE (reference sequence). The CDR3 spans 14 residues. The CDR3 sequence: CASSPDRATYEQYF. CDR3 bases: TGTGCCAGCAGCCCGGACAGGGCCACCTACGAGCAGTACTTC.

The CDR3 DNA reads TGTGCCAGCACCACCGGACAGGGTAACTATGGCTACACCTTC. Its protein is CASTTGQGNYGYTF. V usage is TRBV6-6 and J usage is TRBJ1-2, with 8 positions matching TRBD1. CDR1 and CDR2 (germline): MNHNY, SVGAGI (reference sequence). The V and J ends lost 7 bases and 1 base, in that order; junction bases with no gene match: 5. The CDR3 sequence is 14 residues long.

This chain links TRBV10-3 with TRBJ1-2; a possible D gene is TRBD1 (5 bases). Trimming removed 8 bases at V and 2 bases at J, with 12 bases between. The CDR3 has 13 amino acids. Germline V gives CDR1 ENHRY, CDR2 SYGVKD. CDR3 DNA sequence: TGTGCCATCTCGTGGGAGGGGAACTATGGCTACACCTTC. Encoded protein: CAISWEGNYGYTF.

V usage is TRBV19 and J usage is TRBJ1-5; 8 bases map to TRBD1. This CDR3 is built from 17 residues. CDR1 LNHDA and CDR2 SQIVND come from the germline V gene (reference sequence). J was trimmed by 2 bases and V by 5 bases; bases with no gene match: 11. As DNA, the CDR3 is TGTGCCAGTAGTGAGGTGTCAGGGGGCATTGGCAATCAGCCCCAGCATTTT. Its protein is CASSEVSGGIGNQPQHF.

The chain uses TRBV5-4 and TRBJ2-4; TRBD2 matches 9 bases. Germline loops: CDR1 SGHNT, CDR2 YYREEE (reference sequence). V gave up 7 bases and J gave up 2 bases; unmatched junction bases: 7. This CDR3 contains 15 residues. For the CDR3, the DNA is TGTGCCAGCCACTCCGCGGGGGGGTCCAAAAACATTCAGTACTTC. It codes for CASHSAGGSKNIQYF. Looking up the rest from reference TRBV5-4 and TRBJ2-4 gives the full variable domain: ETGVTQSPTHLIKTRGQQVTLRCSSQSGHNTVSWYQQALGQGPQFIFQYYREEENGRGNFPPRFSGLQFPNYSSELNVNALELDDSALYLCASHSAGGSKNIQYFGAGTRLSVL.